This TCR beta chain was observed in a study of spatial heterogeneity in lung cancer. Every cDNA TCR molecule received its own unique molecular identifier. TCRdb itself ran the 5' RACE reads through MiXCR, one entry per CDR3 protein. This table holds under 150,000 distinct CDR3 sequences, 9% to 15% found once. Noted time point: blood at routine non-recurrence follow-up after resection. The study sequenced unsorted whole RNA from tumor, nontumor lung or frozen PBMC. Trimming removed 2 bases from V and 8 bases from J; junction bases left unmatched: 3. The CDR3 contains 14 residues. Germline V gene data show CDR1 as MRHNA and CDR2 as SNTAGT.

The clonotype comes from a male donor with early-stage non-small cell lung cancer. The V gene is TRBV6-4, the J gene TRBJ1-2; 12 bases fit TRBD1. This sample comprised PBMCs, obtained at follow-up. For the CDR3, the DNA is TGTGCCAGCAGTGACGGGGACAGGGGGCAAGGCTACACCTTC. Protein product: CASSDGDRGQGYTF.